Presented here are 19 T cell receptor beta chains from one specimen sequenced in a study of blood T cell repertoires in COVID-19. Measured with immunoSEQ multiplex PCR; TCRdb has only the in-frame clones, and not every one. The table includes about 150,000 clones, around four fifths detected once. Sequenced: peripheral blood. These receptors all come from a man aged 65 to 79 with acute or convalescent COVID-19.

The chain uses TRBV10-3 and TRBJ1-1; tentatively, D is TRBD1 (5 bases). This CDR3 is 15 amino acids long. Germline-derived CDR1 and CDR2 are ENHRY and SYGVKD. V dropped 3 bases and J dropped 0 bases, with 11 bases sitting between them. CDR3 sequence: CAISETGNMNTEAFF. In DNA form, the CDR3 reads TGTGCCATCAGTGAAACAGGTAATATGAACACTGAAGCTTTCTTT.

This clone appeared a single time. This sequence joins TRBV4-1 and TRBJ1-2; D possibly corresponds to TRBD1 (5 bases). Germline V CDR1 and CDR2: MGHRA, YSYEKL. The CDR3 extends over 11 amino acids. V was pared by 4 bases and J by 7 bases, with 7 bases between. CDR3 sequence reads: CASSLGGGYTF. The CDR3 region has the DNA TGCGCCAGCAGCCTCGGGGGTGGCTACACCTTC.

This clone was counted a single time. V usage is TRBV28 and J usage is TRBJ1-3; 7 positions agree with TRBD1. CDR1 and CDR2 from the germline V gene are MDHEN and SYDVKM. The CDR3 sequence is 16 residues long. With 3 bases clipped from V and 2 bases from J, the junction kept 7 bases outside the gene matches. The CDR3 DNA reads TGTGCCAGCAGTTTCAACAGGGGCAATACTGGAAACACCATATATTTT. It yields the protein CASSFNRGNTGNTIYF. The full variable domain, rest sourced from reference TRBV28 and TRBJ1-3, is DVKVTQSSRYLVKRTGEKVFLECVQDMDHENMFWYRQDPGLGLRLIYFSYDVKMKEKGDIPEGYSVSREKKERFSLILESASTNQTSMYLCASSFNRGNTGNTIYFGEGSWLTVV.

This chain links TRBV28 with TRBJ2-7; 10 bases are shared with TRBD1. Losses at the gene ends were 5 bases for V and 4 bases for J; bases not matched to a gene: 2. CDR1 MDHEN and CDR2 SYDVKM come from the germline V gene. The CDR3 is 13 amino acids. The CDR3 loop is CASSPGQGYEQYF. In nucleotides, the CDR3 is TGTGCCAGCAGTCCGGGACAGGGGTACGAGCAGTACTTC.

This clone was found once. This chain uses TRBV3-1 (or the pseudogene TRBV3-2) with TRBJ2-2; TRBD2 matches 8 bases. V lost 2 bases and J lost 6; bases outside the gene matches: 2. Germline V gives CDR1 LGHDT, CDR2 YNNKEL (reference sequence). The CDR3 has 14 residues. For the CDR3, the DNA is TGTGCCAGCAGCCAACGGGAGGGGGCCGGGGAGCTGTTTTTT. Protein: CASSQREGAGELFF.

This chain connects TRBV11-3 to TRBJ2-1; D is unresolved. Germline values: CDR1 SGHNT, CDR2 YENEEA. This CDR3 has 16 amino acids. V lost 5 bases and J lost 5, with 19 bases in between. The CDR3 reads CASSQASGIRHNEQFF. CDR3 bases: TGTGCCAGCAGCCAAGCCTCTGGTATCCGTCACAATGAGCAGTTCTTC.

The DNA of the CDR3 is TGTGCCTGGAGGGGACCGGGACATGAAATCCGCGGGGAGCTGTTTTTT. It translates to CAWRGPGHEIRGELFF. The J gene is TRBJ2-2, the V gene TRBV30; D might be TRBD1 (6 bases). CDR1 and CDR2 (germline): GTSNPN, SVGIG (reference sequence). Trimming stripped 3 bases from V and 7 bases from J, with 21 bases between. This CDR3 spans 16 amino acids.

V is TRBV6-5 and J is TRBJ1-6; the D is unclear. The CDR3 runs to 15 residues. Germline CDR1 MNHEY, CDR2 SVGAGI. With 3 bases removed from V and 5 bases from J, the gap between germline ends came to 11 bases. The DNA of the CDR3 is TGTGCCAGCAGTTATGTCACAGCAAATAATTCACCCCTCCACTTT. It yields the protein CASSYVTANNSPLHF.

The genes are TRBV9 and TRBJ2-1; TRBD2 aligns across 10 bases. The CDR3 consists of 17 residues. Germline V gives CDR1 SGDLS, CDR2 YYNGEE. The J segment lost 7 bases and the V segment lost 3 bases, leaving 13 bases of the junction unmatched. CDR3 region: CASSDPSVVGLANEQFF. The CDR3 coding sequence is TGTGCCAGCAGCGACCCTAGTGTGGTGGGACTAGCGAATGAGCAGTTCTTC.

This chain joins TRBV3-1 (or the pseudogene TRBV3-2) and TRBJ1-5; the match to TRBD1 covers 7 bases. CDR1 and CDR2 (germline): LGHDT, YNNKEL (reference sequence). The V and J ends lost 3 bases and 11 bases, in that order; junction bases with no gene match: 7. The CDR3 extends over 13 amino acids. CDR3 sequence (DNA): TGTGCCAGCAGCCAGTCAGGGGGGATGGCCCAGCATTTT. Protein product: CASSQSGGMAQHF.

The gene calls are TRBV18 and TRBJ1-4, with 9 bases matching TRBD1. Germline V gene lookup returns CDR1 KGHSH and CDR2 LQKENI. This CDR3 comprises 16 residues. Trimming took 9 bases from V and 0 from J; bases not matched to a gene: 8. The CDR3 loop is CASRDRGLPTNEKLFF. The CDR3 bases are TGTGCCAGTCGCGACAGGGGGTTACCAACTAATGAAAAACTGTTTTTT.

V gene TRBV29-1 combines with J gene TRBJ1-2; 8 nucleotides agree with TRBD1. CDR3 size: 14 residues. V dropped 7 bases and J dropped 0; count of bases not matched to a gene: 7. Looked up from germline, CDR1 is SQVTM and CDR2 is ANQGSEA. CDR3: CSALPDRANYGYTF. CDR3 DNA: TGCAGCGCTCTCCCGGACAGGGCTAACTATGGCTACACCTTC.

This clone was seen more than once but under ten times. CDR3 in amino acids: CASSPRASQGTQYF. The CDR3 nucleotides read TGTGCCAGCAGCCCTAGGGCCTCCCAGGGGACCCAGTACTTC. This sequence joins TRBV7-9 and TRBJ2-5, with D perhaps TRBD1 (5 bases). Looked up from germline, CDR1 is SEHNR and CDR2 is FQNEAQ (reference sequence). The germline V and J ends were trimmed by 5 bases and 7 bases, with 17 bases remaining between them. The CDR3 runs 14 residues.

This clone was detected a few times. As DNA, the CDR3 is TGTGCCAGCAGCTTGTCCGGGACAGGGGGCTCAGATACGCAGTATTTT. This codes for CASSLSGTGGSDTQYF. The chain recombines TRBV5-5 with TRBJ2-3; 12 nucleotides match TRBD1. CDR1 SGHKS and CDR2 YYEKEE come from the germline V gene (reference sequence). V was pared by 1 base and J by 4 bases, with 4 bases of the junction left unmatched. CDR3 length: 16 amino acids.

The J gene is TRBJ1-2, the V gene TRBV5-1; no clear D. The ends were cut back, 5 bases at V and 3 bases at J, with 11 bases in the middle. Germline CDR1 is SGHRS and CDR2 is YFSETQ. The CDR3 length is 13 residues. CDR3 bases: TGCGCCAGCAGGTTCCAGGATGACTATGGCTACACCTTC. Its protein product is CASRFQDDYGYTF.

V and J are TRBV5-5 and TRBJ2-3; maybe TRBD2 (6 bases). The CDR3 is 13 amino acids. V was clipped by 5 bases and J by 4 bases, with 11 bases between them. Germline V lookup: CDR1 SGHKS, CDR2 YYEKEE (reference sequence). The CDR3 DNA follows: TGTGCCAGCAGGGCCGGGAGCCCAGATACGCAGTATTTT. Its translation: CASRAGSPDTQYF.

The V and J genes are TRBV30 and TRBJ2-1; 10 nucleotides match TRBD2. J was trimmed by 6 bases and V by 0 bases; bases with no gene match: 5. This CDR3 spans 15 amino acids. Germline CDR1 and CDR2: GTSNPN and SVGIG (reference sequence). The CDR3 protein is CAWSVISGGLNEQFF. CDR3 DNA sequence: TGTGCCTGGAGTGTAATTAGCGGGGGGCTCAATGAGCAGTTCTTC.

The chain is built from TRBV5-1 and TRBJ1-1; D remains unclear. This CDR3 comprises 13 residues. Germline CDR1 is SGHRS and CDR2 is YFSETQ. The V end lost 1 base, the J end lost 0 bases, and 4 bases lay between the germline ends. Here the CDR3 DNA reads TGCGCCAGCAGCTTGCTCTTGAACACTGAAGCTTTCTTT. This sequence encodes CASSLLLNTEAFF.

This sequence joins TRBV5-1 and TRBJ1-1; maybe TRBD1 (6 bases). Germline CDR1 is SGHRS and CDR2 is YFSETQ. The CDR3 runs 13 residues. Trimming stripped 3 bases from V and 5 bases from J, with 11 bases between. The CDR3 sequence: CASSSDSMTEAFF. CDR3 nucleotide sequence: TGCGCCAGCAGCTCGGACAGCATGACTGAAGCTTTCTTT.